This TCR beta chain was documented in a study of blood T cell repertoires in COVID-19. Looking at the study overall: There were acute and convalescent COVID-19 samples, and they came from the United States, Italy and Spain.

This clone was seen just once. Cohort 3 donors counted as recovered after two negative PCRs, clearance, or resolved symptoms. The authors' processing: Amplified reference gene primers provided the basis for estimating nucleated cell counts. Libraries were prepared by immunoSEQ multiplex PCR; TCRdb keeps only in-frame clonotypes and omits some of them. V, J and clone size derive from that table, while D and trimming were established from the DNA sequence. The repertoire consists of 95,000 to 150,000 clones, with roughly 89% occurring once and the leading ten covering 3.5% to 4%. There are 13 residues in the CDR3. Trimming left V 11 bases short and J 3 bases short, with 14 bases between. Germline V gene sequence: CDR1 MNHEY, CDR2 SVGAGI.

The sequencing sample was made of PBMCs or T cells enriched from blood (not recorded which). This chain links TRBV6-5 with TRBJ1-5; D remains ambiguous. The TCR comes from a woman younger than 45 who had recovered from COVID-19. The CDR3 reads CAVRRGHNQPQHF. CDR3 DNA: TGTGCCGTGAGGAGAGGGCACAATCAGCCCCAGCATTTT.